Below, one T cell receptor (beta chain) is given with its context. This clonotype has a handful of counts. The antigen this receptor binds is unknown. The sample holds no much larger clone one base away, and base qualities are not on file. Only healthy Caucasian donors were included. Three pairs of female monozygotic twins, all aged roughly 18 to 29 years, made up the twin cohort. Peripheral blood mononuclear cells were used as the source from which RNA for TCR libraries was isolated. Receptor libraries were prepared by 5' RACE. TCRdb names Illumina HiSeq 2000 as the instrument used. Template switching introduced a universal primer binding site; the final cDNA contained a unique molecular identifier, enabling accurate counting of TCR cDNA molecules. Specific primers in the conserved constant-segment region were used to synthesize first-strand cDNA for TCR alpha and beta chains. To control for contamination, each cDNA library was double barcoded with a SMART-Mk sample barcode plus Illumina barcodes. TruSeq adapter sequences, together with Illumina sample barcodes, were added in two successive PCR steps. Sequencing of the TCR alpha and beta cDNA libraries was done on the Illumina HiSeq platform using custom primers. The published analysis was carried out like this. MiGEC processed the raw reads to extract unique molecular identifiers, while MiXCR was used to determine the CDR3 positions. Recombination models were inferred per individual with the repgenHMM and IGoR tools using an EM algorithm. The tcR package in R was used for shared clonotype analysis, with sharing normalized by the product of cloneset sizes. To study raw recombination without the effects of thymic and clonal selection, out-of-frame nonproductive sequences were analyzed. TCRdb cleaned the public reads at Q25 with fastp, built clones with MiXCR and kept in-frame beta chains. When rows share a CDR3 protein, they turn into one entry using the most common DNA and genes. V and J calls and clone size were set by TCRdb, not the authors. Recorded for this sample are nearly 900,000 distinct CDR3 sequences; 12% of them occurred a single time. The leading ten clones occupy around 1.5% of the sample.

This record comes from a study of identical twins (dated by TCRdb to the mid-2010s). Looking at the study overall: TCR alpha and beta repertoires from monozygotic twins, unrelated adults of various ages and cord blood were deep-sequenced to test whether fetal clonotypes persist. Replicate twin experiments were performed at different times using different library preparation protocols to rule out contamination.

Summary of the overall study and its limitations: Invariant T cells such as MAIT and iNKT could partly confound zero-insertion analyses, although diverse VJ usage argued against such confounding for most clonotypes. Fewer insertions were carried by abundant cord blood beta clonotypes, a similar but weaker trend appeared in young adult naive repertoires, and no such trend appeared in memory repertoires. The excess sharing between twins in beta out-of-frame sequences was weaker because fewer shared sequences reduced the signal-to-noise ratio. Because the same donors could not be followed over many years, the conclusions relied on cross-sectional statistical analysis. Compared with coincidental sharing between unrelated individuals, out-of-frame TCR alpha sequences shared between twins had an excess of sequences with low generation probability. Out-of-frame TCR alpha sharing in monozygotic twins was systematically underestimated by recombination models, whereas sharing between unrelated individuals was in agreement with the recombination models.

This sample also belongs to another study, concerning yellow fever vaccine responses in identical twins. From that second study: The T cell response to vaccination in identical twins was reported by the authors to appear partly convergent and partly personalized. Focusing on identical twins, the study followed the T cell clones that responded to the vaccine, and did so with precision.

This receptor was obtained from a woman between 18 and 29 years old in good health. Sequencing was carried out using PBMCs.

The CDR3: CASSTRQTDSNTEAFF. The DNA sequence is as follows: TGTGCCAGCAGTACACGACAGACAGACTCTAACACTGAAGCTTTCTTT. The chain joins TRBV12-3 or TRBV12-4 to TRBJ1-1, with a weak D call of TRBD1 (5 bases match). The CDR3 measures 16 amino acids from cysteine to phenylalanine. Solely the CDR3 DNA is kept, with 48 bases framed from the first base. Trimming costs V 5 bases and J 2 bases, and their ends lie 18 bases apart.